This T cell receptor (beta chain) was recovered during a study of shared clonotypes between healthy human individuals. In its sample, this clone was seen once. Its target is unknown. Every immunoSEQ plate was one replicate of a subset's evenly spread DNA. Clones were sequenced by immunoSEQ multiplex PCR, and TCRdb holds only the in-frame ones, with some missing. Here the sample spans a few million clones, approximately 95% being singletons. With V trimmed by 2 bases and J by 5 bases, 14 bases remained unmatched. The CDR3 runs 17 residues. CDR1 is SNHLY, CDR2 FYNNEI, per germline. General study points: Four donors showed sharing of around 5.3% of naive CD4 clonotypes. Across subsets, estimated richness was generally greater for naive than for memory populations. Read depth was anticipated to influence clonotype sharing among donors.

The chain carries TRBV2 and TRBJ1-2; TRBD1 agrees at 7 bases. The sequence derives from a man younger than 35 in good health. Some clones in this sample may be carry-over from other donors' samples. The sequenced sample consisted of naive CD4+ T cells from PBMCs. Subset defined: CD45RA+ positively selected. The CDR3: CASSESSLLTGLYGYTF. Here the CDR3 DNA reads TGTGCCAGCAGTGAATCCTCCCTCCTGACAGGGTTGTATGGCTACACCTTC.